This TCR beta chain was captured in a study of blood T cell repertoires in COVID-19 (dated by TCRdb to the early 2020s). About the study as a whole: Collaborator samples came from the United States, Italy and Spain and covered acute and convalescent phases of COVID-19. The material from the prospective study consisted of cDNA or gDNA derived from T cells, B-cell-depleted T cells, or PBMCs. Deeply sampled blood TCRbeta repertoires from subjects exposed to, actively infected with, or recovered from COVID-19 were included in the dataset. The repertoires were released in a freely available public database intended as a resource for research on the immune response to SARS-CoV-2. Samples were obtained from the ongoing ImmuneRACE study (first 160 participants) and from about 1,300 subjects provided by 6 global collaborators. A de-identified subject ID, COVID-19 status, age in years and sex were almost always included in the sample metadata. Where HLA class I and class II types were available, the types were taken from metadata supplied by the sample provider, not from assay-based typing. Overall results and qualifications from the work: How much clinical and demographic metadata was included differed by source and by participant, and the metadata was provided uncurated.

The immunoSEQ Assay, a bias-controlled multiplex PCR, was used to amplify TCRbeta CDR3 regions from genomic DNA. The source study handled its data this way. Nucleated cell counts per sample were estimated from amplification of reference gene primers within the assay. Sequence reads were collapsed and filtered to measure the absolute abundance of every unique TCRbeta CDR3 rearrangement. For each sample, productive Simpson clonality was calculated as the square root of Simpson's diversity index over productive rearrangements. Entries here come from immuneACCESS through TCRdb and include only in-frame sequences with V and J called. Some clones fail to appear in such tables; in the studies checked, an unresolved V gene covers under half of the shortfall, and the cause of the remainder is unknown. V, J and clone size were drawn from that table, and D and trimming were deduced from the DNA. The sample has 70,000 to 95,000 clones on record, about 82% of them singletons. Clones ranked in the top ten supply roughly 27% of the sample.

About this clone: This clone's antigen is unknown. No much larger clone is present one base from it, and per-base qualities are unavailable.

Taken from the germline V gene (reference sequence), the CDR1 and CDR2 loops are SGHNT and YYREEE. Including the terminal cysteine and phenylalanine, the CDR3 comprises 16 residues. Only the CDR3 part of the read is kept: 48 bases, read in frame from the first base. Trimming at the junction amounts to 4 bases on V and 1 base on J, and the germline ends lie 18 bases apart. Whole blood was collected in K2EDTA tubes by collaborating institutions according to the institutions' own protocols. Collaborator samples were shipped for TCRbeta analysis as frozen whole blood, isolated PBMCs, or DNA extracted from either sample type.

Recombination joined TRBV5-4 with TRBJ2-7; matching of 7 bases hints at TRBD2 as the D gene. The sequenced sample was peripheral blood. This receptor was obtained from a human donor in a cohort sampled during active COVID-19. The DNA reads TGTGCCAGCAGCCGGAGGGGGGGTTCATTTTCCTACGAGCAGTACTTC. The encoded protein is CASSRRGGSFSYEQYF.